Each of the 28 T cell receptor beta chains below was sequenced from the same sample in a study of cytomegalovirus exposure and HLA in healthy donors. Primers for the PCR totalled 60 Vbeta and 13 Jbeta. Profiled with immunoSEQ multiplex PCR; TCRdb holds only in-frame clones, not every one. The table lists 150,000 to 200,000 clones, about 71% of them singletons. The sample consisted of PBMCs. The receptors were sampled from a woman in her 40s in good health and CMV-seropositive.

The V and J genes are TRBV9 and TRBJ2-3; TRBD2 matches 8 bases. The CDR3 spans 16 residues. Germline V gene sequence: CDR1 SGDLS, CDR2 YYNGEE. Trimming at V came to 0 bases and at J to 2 bases, leaving 5 bases not matched to a gene. The CDR3, as DNA: TGTGCCAGCAGCGTAGGGAGCGGGGGATTCACAGATACGCAGTATTTT. Residues: CASSVGSGGFTDTQYF.

The rearrangement links TRBV7-2 to TRBJ2-5, with D unresolved. Germline lookup yields CDR1 SGHTA and CDR2 FQGNSA. Trimming stripped 7 bases from V and 5 bases from J, with 17 bases between. CDR3 length equals 14 residues. CDR3 DNA: TGTGCCAGCACAAAGTGGCTGCCAAGTGAGACCCAGTACTTC. Translation: CASTKWLPSETQYF.

V and J are TRBV7-6 and TRBJ2-2; the D gene is possibly TRBD2 (6 bases). V was trimmed by 2 bases and J by 3 bases, leaving 10 bases between them. The CDR3 has 15 amino acids. Germline lookup yields CDR1 SGHVS and CDR2 FNYEAQ. CDR3 nucleotides: TGTGCCAGCAGCTTAAGTTGGGGGGACACCGGGGAGCTGTTTTTT. This translates into CASSLSWGDTGELFF.

The chain has TRBV27 and TRBJ2-7; 7 bases align to TRBD1. The V segment lost 0 bases and the J segment 5 bases; nucleotides outside the gene matches: 4. The CDR3 spans 14 residues. Germline V CDR1 and CDR2: MNHEY, SMNVEV (reference sequence). CDR3 residues: CASSLSRQGHEQYF. CDR3 nucleotide sequence: TGTGCCAGCAGTTTATCCCGACAGGGCCACGAGCAGTACTTC.

The chain recombines TRBV29-1 with TRBJ2-4, with 8 bases lining up with TRBD1. Looked up from germline, CDR1 is SQVTM and CDR2 is ANQGSEA. The CDR3 extends over 13 amino acids. The J segment lost 9 bases and the V segment lost 6 bases, leaving 10 bases of the junction unmatched. CDR3 sequence (DNA): TGCAGCGTGGTCTCCCAGGGGGCAGGCATTCAGTACTTC. This gives the protein CSVVSQGAGIQYF.

This clone was seen just once. One end of the junction is discordant with germline, which a read error may explain. This chain connects TRBV10-1 to TRBJ1-2; TRBD1 matches 10 bases. The CDR3 is 15 residues long. Germline V gives CDR1 WNHNN, CDR2 SYGVQD (reference sequence). This chain's CDR3 is CASTDRGRVCYGYPF. CDR3 DNA: TGCGCCAGCACTGACAGGGGGCGAGTCTGCTATGGCTACCCCTTC.

The rearrangement links TRBV2 to TRBJ1-2; maybe TRBD1 (5 bases). CDR1 and CDR2 from the germline V gene are SNHLY and FYNNEI. Trimming removed 2 bases from V and 6 bases from J, with 10 bases in between. The CDR3 totals 13 residues. CDR3 amino acids: CASSERQGDGYTF. The CDR3, as DNA: TGTGCCAGCAGTGAAAGGCAGGGCGATGGCTACACCTTC.

J is TRBJ2-2 and V is TRBV29-1; 7 bases are a match to TRBD1. V was pared by 4 bases and J by 1 base, with 3 bases of the junction left unmatched. CDR3 length: 14 amino acids. Germline CDR1 is SQVTM and CDR2 is ANQGSEA. In nucleotides, the CDR3 is TGCAGCGTTGGGAGGACAGGGAACACCGGGGAGCTGTTTTTT. Protein product: CSVGRTGNTGELFF.

This chain uses TRBV5-1 with TRBJ1-1; unclear D gene. Trimming shortened V by 0 bases and J by 0 bases, and 12 bases separated the two germline ends. The germline V gene has CDR1 SGHRS and CDR2 YFSETQ. CDR3 size: 16 residues. Here the CDR3 DNA reads TGCGCCAGCAGCTTGGGTGCGGCCAGCATGAACACTGAAGCTTTCTTT. Translating it yields CASSLGAASMNTEAFF. Full variable domain (rest looked up from reference TRBV5-1 and TRBJ1-1): KAGVTQTPRYLIKTRGQQVTLSCSPISGHRSVSWYQQTPGQGLQFLFEYFSETQRNKGNFPGRFSGRQFSNSRSEMNVSTLELGDSALYLCASSLGAASMNTEAFFGQGTRLTVV.

This chain links TRBV9 with TRBJ2-2; a possible D gene is TRBD2 (6 bases). V was shortened by 4 bases and J by 3 bases, with 13 bases between the two germline ends. CDR3 length: 15 residues. Germline V gives CDR1 SGDLS, CDR2 YYNGEE. The CDR3 region is CASSLGGGDTGELFF. CDR3 DNA sequence: TGTGCCAGCAGCCTGGGGGGTGGGGACACCGGGGAGCTGTTTTTT. Supplemented by reference TRBV9 and TRBJ2-2, the full variable domain reads DSGVTQTPKHLITATGQRVTLRCSPRSGDLSVYWYQQSLDQGLQFLIQYYNGEERAKGNILERFSAQQFPDLHSELNLSSLELGDSALYFCASSLGGGDTGELFFGEGSRLTVL.

This clone was counted once. The CDR3 bases are TGCGCCAGCAGCCAAGAAATGCAGGGCGGGGGTACCTACGAGCAGTACTTC. It yields the protein CASSQEMQGGGTYEQYF. This chain links TRBV4-3 with TRBJ2-7, with TRBD2 identical over 7 bases. This CDR3 spans 17 amino acids. Germline loops: CDR1 LGHNA, CDR2 YSLEER. J lost 2 bases, V lost 0 bases, and 10 bases had no gene match.

The rearrangement links TRBV5-6 to TRBJ2-7, with D possibly being TRBD1 (6 bases). This CDR3 has 14 amino acids. CDR1 is SGHDT and CDR2 is YYEEEE in the germline V gene. Trimming removed 0 bases at V and 5 bases at J, with 12 bases between. This CDR3 is CASSLALTGHEQYF. Here the CDR3 DNA reads TGTGCCAGCAGCTTGGCCTTGACAGGCCACGAGCAGTACTTC.

V and J are TRBV18 and TRBJ2-7; 7 bases align to TRBD2. CDR3 length: 16 amino acids. CDR1 and CDR2 (germline): KGHSH, LQKENI. Losses at the gene ends were 0 bases for V and 0 bases for J; bases not matched to a gene: 5. In DNA, the CDR3 is TGTGCCAGCTCACCACCGTCGGGGGGAACCTCCTACGAGCAGTACTTC. Its translation is CASSPPSGGTSYEQYF.

The chain is built from TRBV19 and TRBJ2-1; no clear D. Germline values: CDR1 LNHDA, CDR2 SQIVND (reference sequence). The CDR3 runs to 14 residues. Deletions cut 1 base from V and 8 bases from J, with 12 bases between. The CDR3 bases are TGTGCCAGTAGTATAGGACTGGCTCACGATGAGCAGTTCTTC. Protein sequence: CASSIGLAHDEQFF.

CDR3 in amino acids: CASSHLGGGHEQYF. In DNA, the CDR3 is TGTGCCAGCAGCCACTTGGGGGGAGGCCACGAGCAGTACTTC. The chain recombines TRBV7-8 with TRBJ2-7, with a weak D call TRBD2 (6 bases). The CDR3 is made up of 14 amino acids. Trimming removed 5 bases at V and 5 bases at J, with 16 bases between. Looked up from germline, CDR1 is SGHVS and CDR2 is FQNEAQ. Using reference TRBV7-8 and TRBJ2-7 for the parts outside the CDR3, the full variable domain is GAGVSQSPRYKVAKRGQDVALRCDPISGHVSLFWYQQALGQGPEFLTYFQNEAQLDKSGLPSDRFFAERPEGSVSTLKIQRTQQEDSAVYLCASSHLGGGHEQYFGPGTRLTVT.

The chain uses TRBV25-1 and TRBJ2-1; D perhaps matches TRBD2 (5 bases). Looked up from germline, CDR1 is MGHDK and CDR2 is SYGVNS. Trimming cost V 6 bases and J 4 bases, with 10 bases left between them. The CDR3 is 13 residues long. CDR3 residues: CASSRTAYNEQFF. The CDR3 nucleotides are TGTGCCAGCAGCCGGACTGCATACAATGAGCAGTTCTTC.

This clone was counted once. The chain uses TRBV6-9 and TRBJ2-2, with a possible D match to TRBD2 (6 bases). V gave up 2 bases and J gave up 3 bases, with 19 bases separating them. The germline V gene encodes CDR1 MNHGY and CDR2 SVAAGI. This CDR3 comprises 18 residues. The chain's CDR3 is CASSYGPREARDTGELFF. The CDR3 nucleotides are TGTGCCAGCAGTTATGGCCCGAGGGAGGCGCGGGACACCGGGGAGCTGTTTTTT.

CDR3 amino acids: CASSLTSGSSYEQYF. For the CDR3, the DNA is TGTGCCAGCAGCTTGACTAGCGGGAGTTCCTACGAGCAGTACTTC. The chain carries TRBV7-6 and TRBJ2-7, with 12 bases aligning to TRBD2. This CDR3 spans 15 amino acids. The V segment lost 3 bases and the J segment 1 base; nucleotides outside the gene matches: 1. CDR1 and CDR2 (germline): SGHVS, FNYEAQ.

This chain joins TRBV18 and TRBJ2-5; D ambiguous. Germline V gives CDR1 KGHSH, CDR2 LQKENI. The CDR3 totals 13 residues. V lost 6 bases and J 5 bases, leaving 13 bases between the germline ends. CDR3 sequence (DNA): TGTGCCAGCTCCCTTCGTTTCTACGAGACCCAGTACTTC. It codes for CASSLRFYETQYF.

The chain employs TRBV5-4 and TRBJ1-1, with TRBD1 identical over 7 bases. V trimming: 0 bases; J trimming: 1 base; junction bases outside the gene matches: 3. Germline loops: CDR1 SGHNT, CDR2 YYREEE (reference sequence). The CDR3 spans 15 residues. The chain's CDR3 is CASSLEGQKNTEAFF. The DNA of the CDR3 is TGTGCCAGCAGCTTGGAGGGACAGAAGAACACTGAAGCTTTCTTT.

The chain joins TRBV29-1 to TRBJ2-3, with 16 bases identical to TRBD2. The germline V gene has CDR1 SQVTM and CDR2 ANQGSEA. Trimming took 6 bases from V and 4 from J; bases not matched to a gene: 4. The CDR3 covers 15 residues. The CDR3 spells CSVAGLAGGADTQYF. The CDR3 bases are TGCAGCGTCGCGGGACTAGCGGGAGGGGCAGATACGCAGTATTTT.

The chain has TRBV4-3 and TRBJ2-7; maybe TRBD2 (5 bases). Germline CDR1 LGHNA, CDR2 YSLEER. The CDR3 runs to 15 residues. The V end lost 0 bases, the J end lost 6 bases, and 15 bases lay between the germline ends. CDR3 region: CASSQDPRDPSEQYF. The DNA of the CDR3 is TGCGCCAGCAGCCAAGATCCCCGGGATCCCTCCGAGCAGTACTTC.

The chain has TRBV5-1 and TRBJ1-1, with D maybe TRBD1 (5 bases). The CDR3 runs to 11 residues. Germline-derived CDR1 and CDR2 are SGHRS and YFSETQ. Between the trimmed V and J ends, which lost 5 bases and 7 bases, there was a span of 9 bases. The CDR3 nucleotides read TGCGCCAGCAGTTCCGACAGTGAAGCTTTCTTT. Amino acid sequence: CASSSDSEAFF.

The chain combines TRBV5-1 with TRBJ2-5; D possibly corresponds to TRBD2 (7 bases). This CDR3 is 15 amino acids long. The V gene lost 0 bases and the J gene lost 4 bases, with 13 bases spanning the gap. The germline CDR1 and CDR2 sequences are SGHRS and YFSETQ. CDR3 residues: CASSLDGGRRETQYF. For the CDR3, the DNA is TGCGCCAGCAGCTTGGACGGGGGGCGGCGAGAGACCCAGTACTTC. Based on the CDR3 plus reference TRBV5-1 and TRBJ2-5, the full variable domain is KAGVTQTPRYLIKTRGQQVTLSCSPISGHRSVSWYQQTPGQGLQFLFEYFSETQRNKGNFPGRFSGRQFSNSRSEMNVSTLELGDSALYLCASSLDGGRRETQYFGPGTRLLVL.

The chain combines TRBV19 with TRBJ1-3; TRBD1 might be the D (6 bases). Trimming shortened V by 9 bases and J by 0 bases, and 12 bases separated the two germline ends. The germline V gene encodes CDR1 LNHDA and CDR2 SQIVND (reference sequence). The CDR3 totals 14 residues. This chain's CDR3 is CASRQDISGNTIYF. As DNA, the CDR3 is TGTGCCAGCCGACAGGACATCTCTGGAAACACCATATATTTT. The variable domain in full, with the rest retrieved from reference TRBV19 and TRBJ1-3, is DGGITQSPKYLFRKEGQNVTLSCEQNLNHDAMYWYRQDPGQGLRLIYYSQIVNDFQKGDIAEGYSVSREKKESFPLTVTSAQKNPTAFYLCASRQDISGNTIYFGEGSWLTVV.

The chain uses TRBV18 and TRBJ1-1; TRBD1 might be the D (5 bases). The CDR3 contains 12 residues. Trimming took off 8 bases at V and 0 bases at J, with 7 bases between the two ends. The germline gives CDR1 KGHSH, CDR2 LQKENI. In DNA, the CDR3 is TGTGCCAGCCAGGGCATGAACACTGAAGCTTTCTTT. Protein: CASQGMNTEAFF.

Turning to this clone: Additional DNA sequences in this sample encode the identical CDR3. The gene calls are TRBV28 and TRBJ1-1; no reliable D call. V was clipped by 7 bases and J by 1 base, with 7 bases between them. This CDR3 is 12 amino acids long. Germline V gene sequence: CDR1 MDHEN, CDR2 SYDVKM. This chain's CDR3 is CASTSPNTEAFF. In DNA, the CDR3 is TGTGCCAGCACAAGCCCGAACACTGAAGCTTTCTTT.

The chain links TRBV7-9 to TRBJ2-7, with D possibly TRBD1 on 5 matching bases. CDR1 is SEHNR, CDR2 FQNEAQ, per germline (reference sequence). The CDR3 loop spans 14 amino acids. Trimming cost V 5 bases and J 2 bases, with 13 bases left between them. The CDR3 region is CASSPLGAAYEQYF. The DNA of the CDR3 is TGTGCCAGCAGCCCTCTAGGGGCTGCCTACGAGCAGTACTTC.